These 21 T cell receptor beta chains were sequenced from one sample in a study of neurological immune-mediated disorders. One entry per CDR3 protein, called by TCRdb with MiXCR from the 5' RACE reads. The sample has about 41,000 distinct CDR3 sequences; about 14% are singletons. Specimen: CD4+ T cells from blood. The receptors shown here come from a woman aged 55-75 years with HTLV-1-associated myelopathy (HAM/TSP).

This clonotype was recorded many times. This sequence joins TRBV5-6 and TRBJ1-2; 7 bases are shared with TRBD1. This CDR3 comprises 13 residues. J gave up 7 bases and V 4 bases, and 7 bases lay outside the gene matches. Germline CDR1 SGHDT, CDR2 YYEEEE. The DNA for the CDR3 is TGTGCCAGCAGCCCCGACAGGGCCGCTGGCTACACCTTC. Translating gives CASSPDRAAGYTF. The variable domain in full, with the rest retrieved from reference TRBV5-6 and TRBJ1-2, is DAGVTQSPTHLIKTRGQQVTLRCSPKSGHDTVSWYQQALGQGPQFIFQYYEEEERQRGNFPDRFSGHQFPNYSSELNVNALLLGDSALYLCASSPDRAAGYTFGSGTRLTVV.

This clonotype has at least ten counts. The rearrangement links TRBV12-3 or TRBV12-4 to TRBJ2-1, with 8 bases matching TRBD2. Unmatched junction bases numbered 10, after V lost 5 bases and J lost 4 bases. The length of the CDR3 is 16 residues. CDR3 nucleotide sequence: TGTGCCAGCAGTAGCTCGGGCGGGGGGCCATACAATGAGCAGTTCTTC. Its translation: CASSSSGGGPYNEQFF.

This clonotype showed up many times. The gene calls are TRBV3-1 and TRBJ2-7, with D perhaps matching TRBD1 (5 bases). V lost 4 bases, J lost 0 bases, and 10 bases lay in between. Per germline, CDR1 LGHDT and CDR2 YNNKEL (reference sequence). The CDR3 has 14 residues. The CDR3 spells CASSRDSTSYEQYF. The CDR3 DNA sequence: TGTGCCAGCAGCCGCGACAGCACCTCCTACGAGCAGTACTTC.

This clonotype was counted many times. V usage is TRBV6-5 and J usage is TRBJ2-3; 12 bases match TRBD2. V trimming: 2 bases; J trimming: 3 bases; junction bases outside the gene matches: 3. The germline V gene has CDR1 MNHEY and CDR2 SVGAGI. The CDR3 runs to 16 residues. The CDR3 coding sequence is TGTGCCAGCAGTTACCTCACTAGCGGGGGGACAGATACGCAGTATTTT. This translates into CASSYLTSGGTDTQYF.

This clonotype was seen repeatedly, ten times or more. This chain links TRBV9 with TRBJ2-1; D uncertain. CDR1 and CDR2 (germline): SGDLS, YYNGEE. The CDR3 is 14 residues long. Trimming cost V 4 bases and J 6 bases, with 14 bases left between them. The CDR3 DNA sequence: TGTGCCAGCAGCCCCCCCTCACTTAGCAATGAGCAGTTCTTC. Its protein is CASSPPSLSNEQFF.

There are many counts of this clonotype. This chain connects TRBV7-9 to TRBJ1-2; 9 bases align to TRBD1. Germline CDR1 and CDR2: SEHNR and FQNEAQ (reference sequence). Unmatched junction bases numbered 2, after V lost 0 bases and J lost 6 bases. The CDR3 has 14 residues. The CDR3 here is CASSLAGQGHGYTF. Here the CDR3 DNA reads TGTGCCAGCAGCTTAGCGGGACAGGGCCATGGCTACACCTTC.

This clonotype was observed at least ten times. The genes are TRBV5-1 and TRBJ1-6, with 8 positions matching TRBD1. Trimming took 2 bases from V and 9 from J; bases not matched to a gene: 7. CDR1 SGHRS and CDR2 YFSETQ come from the germline V gene. The CDR3 is 15 amino acids. This CDR3 reads CASSFDRGNGSPLHF. The DNA of the CDR3 is TGCGCCAGCAGCTTTGACAGGGGTAATGGTTCACCCCTCCACTTT.

This clonotype has at least ten counts. V and J are TRBV4-1 and TRBJ2-4, with 13 bases matching TRBD2. Germline CDR1 and CDR2: MGHRA and YSYEKL. CDR3 size: 19 residues. Trimming cost V 3 bases and J 3 bases; bases outside gene matches: 11. In DNA, the CDR3 is TGCGCCAGCAGCCACGCTGGACTAGCGGGGGCACGGGACAAAAACATTCAGTACTTC. Its translation: CASSHAGLAGARDKNIQYF.

This clonotype was detected ten times or more. This chain connects TRBV10-1 to TRBJ2-3; 9 bases are shared with TRBD2. Germline V gene data show CDR1 as WNHNN and CDR2 as SYGVQD (reference sequence). The CDR3 runs 18 residues. V was pared by 8 bases and J by 3 bases, with 18 bases of the junction left unmatched. The CDR3 reads CASRIFGYAGGSTDTQYF. The CDR3 coding sequence is TGCGCCAGCCGCATCTTCGGTTACGCGGGGGGGTCGACAGATACGCAGTATTTT.

This clonotype was detected ten times or more. The J gene is TRBJ2-3, the V gene TRBV5-5; D may be TRBD2 (6 bases). The CDR3 loop spans 17 amino acids. The V end was cut by 1 base, the J end by 1 base, with 16 bases between. Germline V gene lookup returns CDR1 SGHKS and CDR2 YYEKEE (reference sequence). The CDR3: CASSLQYRGTGTDTQYF. The CDR3 bases are TGTGCCAGCAGCTTGCAGTACCGGGGGACTGGCACAGATACGCAGTATTTT.

Only one count was recorded for this clonotype. The chain employs TRBV5-4 and TRBJ1-2, with D tentatively TRBD1 (5 bases). CDR1 and CDR2 (germline): SGHNT, YYREEE (reference sequence). V lost 0 bases and J lost 4, with 10 bases in between. The CDR3 has 14 amino acids. CDR3 nucleotide sequence: TGTGCCAGCAGCTTGGTAGGGGTGCCCTATGGCTACACCTTC. It specifies CASSLVGVPYGYTF.

This clonotype was observed at least ten times. The chain combines TRBV6-5 with TRBJ1-1; D is uncertain. The CDR3 is 13 amino acids. Trimming shortened V by 2 bases and J by 5 bases, and 9 bases separated the two germline ends. Germline CDR1 MNHEY, CDR2 SVGAGI. The CDR3 loop reads CASSYPGMTEAFF. DNA of the CDR3: TGTGCCAGCAGTTACCCGGGGATGACTGAAGCTTTCTTT.

The sample holds many counts of this clonotype. The genes are TRBV10-2 and TRBJ1-6; no reliable D call. The V gene's germline CDR1 is WSHSY and CDR2 SAAADI. The CDR3 loop spans 11 amino acids. Trimming took off 2 bases at V and 9 bases at J, with 2 bases between the two ends. CDR3 coding DNA: TGCGCCAGCAGTGAGGGTTCACCCCTCCACTTT. As protein: CASSEGSPLHF.

This clonotype appeared many times. This chain links TRBV20-1 with TRBJ2-1; the match to TRBD1 covers 7 bases. CDR3 length: 16 amino acids. Germline V gives CDR1 DFQATT, CDR2 SNEGSKA (reference sequence). Trimming cost V 5 bases and J 5 bases; bases outside gene matches: 15. CDR3 in amino acids: CSAPKSVTGWDNEQFF. The CDR3, as DNA: TGCAGTGCTCCCAAATCGGTGACAGGGTGGGACAATGAGCAGTTCTTC.

This clonotype was recorded many times. This chain links TRBV20-1 with TRBJ2-2; TRBD2 aligns across 9 bases. CDR3 length: 15 residues. V shed 1 base, J shed 5 bases, and the junction held 5 bases outside the gene matches. In germline, CDR1 is DFQATT, CDR2 SNEGSKA (reference sequence). The CDR3 DNA reads as TGCAGTGCTAGAGTGGCGGGGGGGCGAACCGGGGAGCTGTTTTTT. As protein: CSARVAGGRTGELFF.

The V gene is TRBV5-1, the J gene TRBJ2-7, with 9 bases lining up with TRBD1. The CDR3 has 16 residues. Germline assignment: CDR1 SGHRS and CDR2 YFSETQ. Trimming removed 4 bases from V and 3 bases from J; junction bases left unmatched: 11. CDR3 residues: CASSLGTGTANYEQYF. In nucleotides, the CDR3 is TGCGCCAGCAGCCTTGGGACAGGGACCGCCAACTACGAGCAGTACTTC.

In its sample, this clonotype was seen many times. DNA for the CDR3: TGCGCCAGCAGCCTGACCCAGGACACCAGCTATGGCTACACCTTC. Its translation is CASSLTQDTSYGYTF. The rearrangement uses TRBV4-1 and TRBJ1-2; a weak D match, TRBD1 (5 bases). CDR3 length: 15 residues. V was trimmed by 4 bases and J by 4 bases, leaving 16 bases between them. Looked up from germline, CDR1 is MGHRA and CDR2 is YSYEKL.

This clonotype qualifies as large (0.1 to 1%). The genes are TRBV20-1 and TRBJ2-5; TRBD2 matches 9 bases. The V segment lost 4 bases and the J segment 5 bases; nucleotides outside the gene matches: 8. Looked up from germline, CDR1 is DFQATT and CDR2 is SNEGSKA (reference sequence). This CDR3 region has 14 residues. CDR3 nucleotides: TGCAGTGCTAAGCGGGGGGTAGGATCGGAGACCCAGTACTTC. Its protein is CSAKRGVGSETQYF.

The chain is built from TRBV5-1 and TRBJ2-7, with D perhaps matching TRBD1 (6 bases). The germline gives CDR1 SGHRS, CDR2 YFSETQ. The CDR3 is 13 residues long. V gave up 3 bases and J gave up 1 base, with 8 bases separating them. CDR3 residues: CASSWGHSYEQYF. The CDR3 DNA reads as TGCGCCAGCAGCTGGGGGCATTCCTACGAGCAGTACTTC.

This clonotype was recorded at least ten times. One base away lies a much larger clone, so this may be a sequencing read error. The chain combines TRBV27 with TRBJ1-1, with D hard to call. The germline CDR1 and CDR2 sequences are MNHEY and SMNVEV (reference sequence). This CDR3 has 10 residues. Deletions cut 8 bases from V and 8 bases from J, with 9 bases between. CDR3 bases: TGTGCCAGCGGTTACGACGAAGCTTTCTTT. It codes for CASGYDEAFF.

This clonotype was detected ten times or more. The CDR3 nucleotides are TGCGCCAGCAGCGGACGAGGGGGTCTCCAAGAGACCCAGTACTTC. Protein sequence: CASSGRGGLQETQYF. The V and J genes are TRBV5-1 and TRBJ2-5, with D maybe TRBD1 (6 bases). The CDR3 loop spans 15 amino acids. Germline V gene data show CDR1 as SGHRS and CDR2 as YFSETQ. V was cut by 4 bases and J by 1 base, with 14 bases left in between.